A selection of T cell receptor beta chains follows, all from one sample in a study of cytomegalovirus exposure and HLA in healthy donors. The data were produced by immunoSEQ multiplex PCR, yet TCRdb's version contains in-frame clones alone and is incomplete. The data hold roughly 190,000 clones, with roughly 81% observed a single time. The sample was PBMCs. Source of these receptors: a woman aged 25 to 39 in good health and CMV-seropositive. Both conserved end residues are part of each CDR3. D genes are given only for firm matches. A row's size may be missing; if present it is once, few, many or a size class.

J,size,D,V,DNA,CDR3
TRBJ2-3,NA,TRBD2,TRBV19,TGTGCCAGTAGTACCCGACTAGCGGGAGGCTTAGATACGCAGTATTTT,CASSTRLAGGLDTQYF
TRBJ2-7,NA,TRBD1,TRBV27,TGTGCCAGCAGTGTCGGGACAGACTACGAGCAGTACTTC,CASSVGTDYEQYF
TRBJ2-3,NA,TRBD2,TRBV27,TGTGCCTGCAGTCAAGCCCGACTAGCGGGAGAGGATACGCAGTATTTT,CACSQARLAGEDTQYF
TRBJ1-2,once,NA,TRBV28,TGTGCCAGCAGTTTCGTTAGGGCGGGCGGCTACACCTTC,CASSFVRAGGYTF
TRBJ2-1,once,TRBD2,TRBV6-5,TGTGCCAGCACCTCGGGGGGGAGCAATGAGCAGTTCTTC,CASTSGGSNEQFF
TRBJ1-4,NA,TRBD1,TRBV7-8,TGTGCCAGCAGCTTCGGGACAGGGCCTGAAAAACTGTTTTTT,CASSFGTGPEKLFF
TRBJ2-3,NA,NA,TRBV5-5,TGTGCCAGCAGTCCGACCCAGGGGTTGACTGCAGATACGCAGTATTTT,CASSPTQGLTADTQYF
TRBJ1-5,NA,NA,TRBV15,TGTGCCACCAGCACCGGGAACAATCAGCCCCAGCATTTT,CATSTGNNQPQHF
TRBJ2-2,NA,NA,TRBV28,TGTGCCAGCAGTTTATGCCACGGGATTCGGACCGGGGAGCTGTTTTTT,CASSLCHGIRTGELFF
TRBJ2-3,NA,TRBD2,TRBV6-5,TGTGCCAGCAGTTATACTAGCGGGAGCACAGATACGCAGTATTTT,CASSYTSGSTDTQYF
TRBJ1-5,NA,TRBD1,TRBV5-8,TGTGCCAGCAGCTTGATGGGGACAGGGGGTCTTAGCAATCAGCCCCAGCATTTT,CASSLMGTGGLSNQPQHF
TRBJ1-1,few,NA,TRBV6-5,TGTGCCAGCAGTTCGCCTACAGGGAACACTGAAGCTTTCTTT,CASSSPTGNTEAFF
TRBJ1-2,NA,NA,TRBV7-6,TGTGCCAGCAGCCCGATCCCGGGGAGCTATGGCTACACCTTC,CASSPIPGSYGYTF
TRBJ2-2,NA,NA,TRBV29-1,TGCAGCGTTGCCCGGGGAAACACCGGGGAGCTGTTTTTT,CSVARGNTGELFF
TRBJ2-7,NA,NA,TRBV11-2,TGTGCCAGCAGCTCCCCCCGGCGGCCTTACGAGCAGTACTTC,CASSSPRRPYEQYF
TRBJ2-3,NA,TRBD1,TRBV15,TGTGCCACCAGCAGAACCGGACAGGGTATGACAGATACGCAGTATTTT,CATSRTGQGMTDTQYF
TRBJ2-3,NA,TRBD2,TRBV7-9,TGTTCCAGCAGCCGAGGGACTAGCGGGAGGGCAGATACGCAGTATTTT,CSSSRGTSGRADTQYF
TRBJ2-6,NA,TRBD2,TRBV11-2,TGTGCCAGCAGCTTCCGGACTAGCGGGGCTCTCTCTGGGGCCAACGTCCTGACTTTC,CASSFRTSGALSGANVLTF
TRBJ2-1,once,TRBD2,TRBV5-4,TGTGCCAGCAGCTTAGGACTAGCGGGAGGGAATGAGCAGTTCTTC,CASSLGLAGGNEQFF
TRBJ1-5,few,TRBD1,TRBV2,TGTGCCAGCAGTTGGTCGGGACAGGGCAATCAGCCCCAGCATTTT,CASSWSGQGNQPQHF
TRBJ1-4,NA,NA,TRBV15,TGTGCCACCAGCAGAGAGGGGGCAGGCCATGCAACTAATGAAAAACTGTTTTTT,CATSREGAGHATNEKLFF
TRBJ2-3,NA,TRBD2,TRBV5-4,TGTGCCAGCAGCTTGTGGACTAGCGCAAGACCCCGCACAGATACGCAGTATTTT,CASSLWTSARPRTDTQYF
TRBJ2-3,NA,NA,TRBV6-7,TGTGCCAGCAGGAACGTCCCCAGTGCTAGCACAGATACGCAGTATTTT,CASRNVPSASTDTQYF
TRBJ2-1,NA,NA,TRBV7-6,TGTGCCAGCAGCTTAGCTAACCAGAATGAGCAGTTCTTC,CASSLANQNEQFF
TRBJ2-7,NA,TRBD1,TRBV25-1,TGTGCCAGCAGTGCCCCCGGGACAGGGGGATACGAGCAGTACTTC,CASSAPGTGGYEQYF
TRBJ2-7,NA,NA,TRBV9,TGTGCCAGCAGCGTAGGGCAGGGCCCCTACGAGCAGTACTTC,CASSVGQGPYEQYF
TRBJ1-1,NA,NA,TRBV5-1,TGCGCCAGCAGTGATGGGGGGGGGAACACTGAAGCTTTCTTT,CASSDGGGNTEAFF
TRBJ1-2,NA,NA,TRBV11-3,TGTGCCCTCAAAGGGGGGGCTTCTAACTATGGCTACACCTTC,CALKGGASNYGYTF
TRBJ2-4,NA,NA,TRBV11-2,TGTGCCAGCAGCCGGGAGCGCAAAAACATTCAGTACTTC,CASSRERKNIQYF
TRBJ2-7,NA,TRBD2,TRBV28,TGTGCCAGCAGTCCGACGACTAGCGGGAGGAGGGAGCAGTACTTC,CASSPTTSGRREQYF
TRBJ2-7,NA,NA,TRBV15,TGTGCCACCAGCCGCCGGGACAAGACCTACGAGCAGTACTTC,CATSRRDKTYEQYF
TRBJ2-6,NA,TRBD2,TRBV7-9,TGTGCCAGCAGCTTAGGGGAGGGAACCTCTGGGGCCAACGTCCTGACTTTC,CASSLGEGTSGANVLTF